These 20 T cell receptor beta chains came from one sample sequenced in a study of shared clonotypes between healthy human individuals. Some clones are missing from TCRdb's copy, which holds only in-frame ones; the method was immunoSEQ multiplex PCR. The data hold about 2.2 million clones, with around 93% observed a single time. CD45RO-negative, CCR7-positively selected cells formed the naive CD8 fraction, excluding terminally differentiated effector memory CD45RA+ cells. Source material: naive CD8+ T cells from PBMCs. The receptors were sampled from a man younger than 35 in good health. Some clones in this sample may be carry-over from other donors' samples.

The genes are TRBV4-2 and TRBJ2-1; 9 positions match TRBD2. The CDR3 covers 17 residues. V lost 2 bases and J lost 8; bases outside the gene matches: 13. Germline V gene sequence: CDR1 LGHNA, CDR2 YNFKEQ. CDR3: CASSQPIGLARSDEQFF. The DNA of the CDR3 is TGTGCCAGCAGCCAACCCATCGGACTAGCGAGGTCCGATGAGCAGTTCTTC.

This clone was found once. Distinct nucleotide sequences in the sample also encode this CDR3. CDR3 in DNA: TGTGCCAGCAGCGTAGTGCCAGGGGGTTACGAGCAGTACTTC. Residues: CASSVVPGGYEQYF. This chain joins TRBV9 and TRBJ2-7; 7 bases fit TRBD1. The CDR3 is 14 amino acids. Per the germline V gene, CDR1 is SGDLS and CDR2 is YYNGEE. V shed 0 bases and J 4 bases; nucleotides not matched to a gene: 4.

The rearrangement joins TRBV2 to TRBJ1-5; a possible D gene is TRBD1 (6 bases). CDR1 SNHLY and CDR2 FYNNEI come from the germline V gene. This CDR3 comprises 14 residues. V lost 3 bases to trimming and J lost 9 bases, with 15 bases between them. The chain's CDR3 is CASSDGTPLRPQHF. Written as DNA, the CDR3 is TGTGCCAGCAGTGATGGGACACCCTTACGGCCCCAGCATTTT.

The chain has TRBV9 and TRBJ1-1, with D perhaps TRBD1 (5 bases). The CDR3 loop spans 13 amino acids. CDR1 is SGDLS, CDR2 YYNGEE, per germline. V gave up 3 bases and J gave up 8 bases, with 14 bases separating them. CDR3 in DNA: TGTGCCAGCAGCGGACAGACGGAGAACGAAGCTTTCTTT. This sequence encodes CASSGQTENEAFF.

The V and J genes are TRBV2 and TRBJ2-7; TRBD2 agrees at 13 bases. Germline V CDR1 and CDR2: SNHLY, FYNNEI. The CDR3 has 14 residues. The J segment lost 4 bases and the V segment lost 7 bases, leaving 4 bases of the junction unmatched. For the CDR3, the DNA is TGTGCCAGCACACTAGCGGGAGGGCCTTACGAGCAGTACTTC. Residues: CASTLAGGPYEQYF.

The V gene is TRBV5-4, the J gene TRBJ1-3, with D uncertain. V was clipped by 2 bases and J by 1 base, with 10 bases between them. The germline CDR1 and CDR2 sequences are SGHNT and YYREEE (reference sequence). This CDR3 has 15 residues. CDR3 nucleotides: TGTGCCAGCAGCTTCAGTCGGGAATCTGGAAACACCATATATTTT. Its translation is CASSFSRESGNTIYF.

The V and J genes are TRBV6-1 and TRBJ2-7; TRBD1 agrees at 7 bases. CDR1 is MNHNS and CDR2 is SASEGT in the germline V gene. J was trimmed by 0 bases and V by 8 bases; bases with no gene match: 10. The CDR3 has 15 residues. The CDR3: CASGTGALHSYEQYF. The CDR3 coding sequence is TGTGCCAGCGGCACAGGGGCCCTTCACTCCTACGAGCAGTACTTC.

The chain recombines TRBV29-1 with TRBJ2-5; perhaps TRBD2 as D (6 bases). In germline, CDR1 is SQVTM, CDR2 ANQGSEA. The CDR3 runs 13 residues. V dropped 5 bases and J dropped 3 bases, with 13 bases sitting between them. CDR3 sequence reads: CSVLTRGKETQYF. DNA for the CDR3: TGCAGCGTTCTAACCCGCGGGAAAGAGACCCAGTACTTC.

The genes are TRBV29-1 and TRBJ2-1, with no clear D. Germline V gene data show CDR1 as SQVTM and CDR2 as ANQGSEA. There are 13 residues in the CDR3. V shed 4 bases and J shed 2 bases, with 9 bases lying between them. CDR3 nucleotides: TGCAGCGTTGTAGGAGTGACCTACAATGAGCAGTTCTTC. It is translated as CSVVGVTYNEQFF.

The chain has TRBV5-1 and TRBJ2-3, with 9 nucleotides matching TRBD2. The ends lost 4 bases at V and 4 bases at J; junction bases unmatched: 13. Germline V gene lookup returns CDR1 SGHRS and CDR2 YFSETQ. The CDR3 length is 17 residues. CDR3 nucleotide sequence: TGCGCCAGCAGCAGGCCCCCTATAGCGGGAGATCCAGATACGCAGTATTTT. It is translated as CASSRPPIAGDPDTQYF.

This chain connects TRBV4-1 to TRBJ2-7, with TRBD1 matching over 10 bases. The CDR3 loop spans 14 amino acids. CDR1 is MGHRA and CDR2 is YSYEKL in the germline V gene. Germline trimming cut 3 bases from V and 3 bases from J; bases unmatched to any gene: 2. CDR3 DNA sequence: TGCGCCAGCAGCCATTGGGACAGGGGCTACGAGCAGTACTTC. Translating it yields CASSHWDRGYEQYF.

The CDR3 DNA is TGTGCCAGTAGTATAGATGAGGGGGCGGGTACTGAAGCTTTCTTT. This codes for CASSIDEGAGTEAFF. The chain uses TRBV19 and TRBJ1-1; 7 nucleotides align to TRBD1. The J segment lost 5 bases and the V segment lost 0 bases, leaving 6 bases of the junction unmatched. The CDR3 totals 15 residues. Germline CDR1 reads LNHDA; CDR2 reads SQIVND (reference sequence). Drawing the rest from reference TRBV19 and TRBJ1-1, the complete variable domain is DGGITQSPKYLFRKEGQNVTLSCEQNLNHDAMYWYRQDPGQGLRLIYYSQIVNDFQKGDIAEGYSVSREKKESFPLTVTSAQKNPTAFYLCASSIDEGAGTEAFFGQGTRLTVV.

CDR3 amino acids: CASSAGGLDTQYF. The CDR3, as DNA: TGTGCCAGCAGCGCGGGGGGCCTAGATACGCAGTATTTT. V and J are TRBV9 and TRBJ2-3, with a weak D call TRBD2 (7 bases). The CDR3 runs 13 residues. Germline CDR1 reads SGDLS; CDR2 reads YYNGEE. The ends were cut back, 3 bases at V and 5 bases at J, with 10 bases in the middle.

V gene TRBV4-1 combines with J gene TRBJ2-7, with a tentative D call TRBD1 (6 bases). The CDR3 extends over 17 amino acids. CDR1 and CDR2 from the germline V gene are MGHRA and YSYEKL. The ends were cut back, 0 bases at V and 2 bases at J, with 17 bases in the middle. CDR3 loop: CASSQDRVGRGTYEQYF. CDR3 in DNA: TGCGCCAGCAGCCAAGATCGTGTAGGCAGGGGAACCTACGAGCAGTACTTC.

The chain recombines TRBV5-8 with TRBJ2-7; D possibly matches TRBD1 or TRBD2 (5 bases each). This CDR3 has 15 residues. The germline gives CDR1 SGHTS, CDR2 YDEGEE. V was shortened by 5 bases and J by 2 bases, with 17 bases between the two germline ends. CDR3 protein: CASRPGTLYTYEQYF. CDR3 in DNA: TGTGCCAGCAGGCCCGGGACCCTTTATACCTACGAGCAGTACTTC. The whole variable domain, remainder taken from reference TRBV5-8 and TRBJ2-7, is EAGVTQSPTHLIKTRGQQATLRCSPISGHTSVYWYQQALGLGLQFLLWYDEGEERNRGNFPPRFSGRQFPNYSSELNVNALELEDSALYLCASRPGTLYTYEQYFGPGTRLTVT.

The chain recombines TRBV6-5 with TRBJ1-2; 8 nucleotides agree with TRBD1. Germline V gene data show CDR1 as MNHEY and CDR2 as SVGAGI. V gave up 7 bases and J gave up 2 bases; unmatched junction bases: 6. The CDR3 is made up of 14 amino acids. The CDR3 is CASNSRGPNYGYTF. CDR3 DNA: TGTGCCAGCAATAGCAGGGGGCCCAACTATGGCTACACCTTC.

The chain links TRBV4-1 to TRBJ2-7; 9 positions agree with TRBD1. The CDR3 covers 14 residues. Germline trimming cut 4 bases from V and 6 bases from J; bases unmatched to any gene: 7. The germline V gene has CDR1 MGHRA and CDR2 YSYEKL. In nucleotides, the CDR3 is TGCGCCAGCAGCCTGGGACAGGGTCGGGGCGAGCAGTACTTC. It yields the protein CASSLGQGRGEQYF.

The chain carries TRBV5-6 and TRBJ2-7; a weak D match, TRBD1 (6 bases). The CDR3 contains 13 residues. Germline V CDR1 and CDR2: SGHDT, YYEEEE. The V and J ends lost 2 bases and 3 bases respectively, with 9 bases between them. CDR3 protein: CASSFLDSYEQYF. CDR3 in DNA: TGTGCCAGCAGCTTTTTGGACAGCTACGAGCAGTACTTC.

The CDR3 region has the DNA TGTGCCACCAGCGGAGGGGGGAGGCCCCAGCATTTT. Translation: CATSGGGRPQHF. The chain has TRBV15 and TRBJ1-5, with D possibly being TRBD1 (6 bases). CDR1 LNHNV and CDR2 YYDKDF come from the germline V gene (reference sequence). With 5 bases removed from V and 9 bases from J, the gap between germline ends came to 11 bases. The CDR3 runs 12 residues.

CDR3 DNA: TGTGCCAGCAGTACCCTAAGGGACAGGGGCAACGAGCAGTACTTC. This encodes CASSTLRDRGNEQYF. The chain couples TRBV28 to TRBJ2-7; TRBD1 matches 10 bases. Per germline, CDR1 MDHEN and CDR2 SYDVKM. The J segment lost 5 bases and the V segment lost 5 bases, leaving 9 bases of the junction unmatched. The CDR3 loop spans 15 amino acids.